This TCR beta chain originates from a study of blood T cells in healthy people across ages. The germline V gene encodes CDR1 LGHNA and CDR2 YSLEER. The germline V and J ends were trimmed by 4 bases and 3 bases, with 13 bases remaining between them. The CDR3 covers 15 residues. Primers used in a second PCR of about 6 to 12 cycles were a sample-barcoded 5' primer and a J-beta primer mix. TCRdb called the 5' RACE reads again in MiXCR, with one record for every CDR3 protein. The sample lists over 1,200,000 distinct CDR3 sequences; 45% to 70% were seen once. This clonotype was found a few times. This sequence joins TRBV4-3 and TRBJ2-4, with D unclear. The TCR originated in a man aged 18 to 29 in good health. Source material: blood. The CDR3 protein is CASSPGYVGKNIQYF. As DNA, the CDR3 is TGCGCCAGCAGCCCCGGGTACGTCGGCAAAAACATTCAGTACTTC.